This entry lists 20 T cell receptor beta chains sequenced from one sample in a study of T cells after yellow fever vaccination. Using its own MiXCR run on the 5' RACE reads, TCRdb lists one record per CDR3 protein. The sample includes a few hundred thousand distinct CDR3 sequences, about 5.2% seen only once; the top ten take under 3.5%. The sequences come from CD4+ T cells sorted from PBMCs, collected on the day of the yellow fever booster vaccination. The receptors come from a man aged 18 to 30 who received the YFV17D yellow fever vaccine.

The chain is built from TRBV10-2 and TRBJ1-1, with D tentatively TRBD1 (6 bases). With 6 bases removed from V and 4 bases from J, the gap between germline ends came to 18 bases. The CDR3 has 15 residues. CDR1 and CDR2 (germline): WSHSY, SAAADI. In DNA form, the CDR3 reads TGCGCCAGCAGGCCCGGAAACAGGGCGGGCACTGAAGCTTTCTTT. Translating gives CASRPGNRAGTEAFF.

This clonotype was recorded a few times. The chain recombines TRBV7-3 with TRBJ2-2; 12 bases fit TRBD1. V shed 5 bases, J shed 7 bases, and the junction held 14 bases outside the gene matches. The V gene's germline CDR1 is SGHTA and CDR2 FQGTGA. The CDR3 is 18 residues long. CDR3 sequence: CASSHGGTGGASGGELFF. In DNA form, the CDR3 reads TGTGCCAGCAGCCACGGGGGGACAGGGGGCGCGAGTGGCGGGGAGCTGTTTTTT.

The gene calls are TRBV11-2 and TRBJ1-3; D is ambiguous. The CDR3 totals 13 residues. V was shortened by 2 bases and J by 2 bases, with 4 bases between the two germline ends. Germline CDR1 and CDR2: SGHAT and FQNNGV. CDR3 bases: TGTGCCAGCAGCTTACCCCCTGGAAACACCATATATTTT. This codes for CASSLPPGNTIYF.

This clonotype was observed at least ten times. This sequence joins TRBV7-9 and TRBJ1-2; D not resolved. V lost 5 bases, J lost 3 bases, and 13 bases lay in between. CDR3 size: 14 residues. CDR1 is SEHNR, CDR2 FQNEAQ, per germline (reference sequence). This chain's CDR3 is CASSGGSAYYGYTF. For the CDR3, the DNA is TGTGCCAGCAGCGGTGGGTCTGCTTACTATGGCTACACCTTC.

The genes are TRBV9 and TRBJ1-2, with a possible D match to TRBD1 (5 bases). There are 15 residues in the CDR3. V was clipped by 6 bases and J by 5 bases, with 20 bases between them. Germline V gives CDR1 SGDLS, CDR2 YYNGEE. The CDR3 protein is CASNLGGDVGYGYTF. The CDR3 DNA reads TGTGCCAGCAACCTCGGCGGGGACGTAGGGTATGGCTACACCTTC.

The sample holds a few counts of this clonotype. The chain uses TRBV3-1 and TRBJ1-2; D is perhaps TRBD1 (5 bases). The germline V gene encodes CDR1 LGHDT and CDR2 YNNKEL (reference sequence). V was clipped by 8 bases and J by 8 bases, with 12 bases between them. The CDR3 loop spans 11 amino acids. This chain's CDR3 is CASGWGSGYTF. CDR3 coding DNA: TGTGCCAGCGGATGGGGCTCGGGCTACACCTTC.

There are a few counts of this clonotype. J is TRBJ1-1 and V is TRBV5-1, with 8 positions matching TRBD1. The CDR3 has 14 residues. CDR1 is SGHRS, CDR2 YFSETQ, per germline. After removal of 2 bases from V and 4 bases from J, the junction contained 4 bases not matched to a gene. The CDR3 protein is CASSFKDRATEAFF. The CDR3 region has the DNA TGCGCCAGCAGCTTCAAGGACAGGGCCACTGAAGCTTTCTTT.

The V call is TRBV7-9, the J call TRBJ1-4, with unresolved D. The V gene's germline CDR1 is SEHNR and CDR2 FQNEAQ (reference sequence). This CDR3 comprises 13 residues. The germline V and J ends were trimmed by 1 base and 8 bases, with 8 bases remaining between them. The CDR3, as DNA: TGTGCCAGCAGCTTAGGGATGGGGGAAAAACTGTTTTTT. Protein product: CASSLGMGEKLFF.

This chain joins TRBV6-2 or TRBV6-3 and TRBJ2-7; no clear D gene. Per the germline V gene, CDR1 is MNHEY and CDR2 is SVGEGT. Trimming shortened V by 2 bases and J by 1 base, and 15 bases separated the two germline ends. This CDR3 spans 16 amino acids. The CDR3 coding sequence is TGTGCCAGCAGTTACGGCGGTCAGGTGGGTTCCTACGAGCAGTACTTC. Translation gives CASSYGGQVGSYEQYF.

The sample holds a few counts of this clonotype. The chain employs TRBV4-1 and TRBJ1-2; 12 bases line up with TRBD1. Germline lookup yields CDR1 MGHRA and CDR2 YSYEKL. The CDR3 length is 16 residues. V shed 2 bases and J 8 bases; nucleotides not matched to a gene: 9. The CDR3 DNA reads as TGCGCCAGCAGCCAACAAGGGACAGGGGGCCAAGGAGGCTACACCTTC. This codes for CASSQQGTGGQGGYTF.

This clonotype has at least ten counts. V gene TRBV19 combines with J gene TRBJ1-6; D remains unclear. Trimming removed 1 base from V and 7 bases from J, with 14 bases in between. Germline CDR1 LNHDA, CDR2 SQIVND (reference sequence). This CDR3 is 16 amino acids long. CDR3 residues: CASSIGKGPTNSPLHF. The CDR3, as DNA: TGTGCCAGTAGTATAGGGAAAGGGCCGACGAATTCACCCCTCCACTTT.

The gene calls are TRBV11-3 and TRBJ2-3; D is possibly TRBD1 or TRBD2 (6 bases each). Germline V CDR1 and CDR2: SGHNT, YENEEA. V was clipped by 5 bases and J by 4 bases, with 16 bases between them. The CDR3 contains 15 residues. The CDR3 DNA sequence: TGTGCCAGCAGCACCCGGACGGAGGGGGCAGATACGCAGTATTTT. It yields the protein CASSTRTEGADTQYF.

This clonotype was detected a few times. V usage is TRBV4-3 and J usage is TRBJ2-1; 10 bases are shared with TRBD2. Germline assignment: CDR1 LGHNA and CDR2 YSLEER. The V segment lost 1 base and the J segment 3 bases; nucleotides outside the gene matches: 3. The CDR3 totals 16 residues. The CDR3 nucleotides read TGCGCCAGCAGCCAAGTTAGCGGGGGGCGCTACAATGAGCAGTTCTTC. Residues: CASSQVSGGRYNEQFF.

The V call is TRBV20-1, the J call TRBJ2-5; TRBD1 matches at 8 bases. The CDR3 contains 12 residues. The V gene end was trimmed by 7 bases and the J gene end by 4 bases; junction bases not matched to a gene: 5. Per the germline V gene, CDR1 is DFQATT and CDR2 is SNEGSKA (reference sequence). DNA of the CDR3: TGCAGTGTAGGCAGGGGGCTAGAGACCCAGTACTTC. Translated: CSVGRGLETQYF.

The V call is TRBV12-3 or TRBV12-4, the J call TRBJ2-7, with a possible D match to TRBD1 (6 bases). V lost 3 bases, J lost 5 bases, and 8 bases lay in between. The CDR3 consists of 12 residues. CDR3 bases: TGTGCCAGCAGTTTGGGGGCACACGAGCAGTACGTC. Translating gives CASSLGAHEQYV.

This clonotype has ten or more counts. The rearrangement links TRBV4-1 to TRBJ1-6; D uncertain. This CDR3 has 15 residues. Germline CDR1 is MGHRA and CDR2 is YSYEKL. Trimming stripped 4 bases from V and 6 bases from J, with 13 bases between. The CDR3 coding sequence is TGCGCCAGCAGCCCCCTCGTGGCAGCTAATTCACCCCTCCACTTT. Amino acids: CASSPLVAANSPLHF.

This clonotype occurred a few times. This chain uses TRBV5-1 with TRBJ2-3; D is unclear. Germline CDR1 reads SGHRS; CDR2 reads YFSETQ. The ends were cut back, 7 bases at V and 4 bases at J, with 13 bases in the middle. CDR3 size: 13 residues. Here the CDR3 DNA reads TGCGCCAGCCGAATCTCCACCGCAGATACGCAGTATTTT. It yields the protein CASRISTADTQYF.

This clonotype has a count of ten or more. The rearrangement links TRBV11-2 to TRBJ1-2; 9 nucleotides match TRBD1. The CDR3 has 14 amino acids. Looked up from germline, CDR1 is SGHAT and CDR2 is FQNNGV. V trimming: 5 bases; J trimming: 5 bases; junction bases outside the gene matches: 6. This CDR3 is CASSPTGGGYGYTF. Here the CDR3 DNA reads TGTGCCAGCAGCCCAACAGGGGGCGGGTATGGCTACACCTTC.

This clonotype has just a few counts. V gene TRBV20-1 combines with J gene TRBJ2-3, with 7 bases aligning to TRBD2. This CDR3 is built from 15 residues. J was trimmed by 2 bases and V by 1 base; bases with no gene match: 6. Germline assignment: CDR1 DFQATT and CDR2 SNEGSKA (reference sequence). The DNA of the CDR3 is TGCAGTGCTAGAGGTCAGCGGGGATACACAGATACGCAGTATTTT. Translation: CSARGQRGYTDTQYF.

The CDR3 nucleotides are TGTGCCAGCAGCTTAGAGATACCTCCTGGTTGGGGGGCCAACGTCCTGACTTTC. Encoded protein: CASSLEIPPGWGANVLTF. The genes are TRBV7-6 and TRBJ2-6; D gene ambiguous. Germline CDR1 reads SGHVS; CDR2 reads FNYEAQ. The CDR3 runs 18 residues. Trimming shortened V by 1 base and J by 4 bases, and 17 bases separated the two germline ends.